This is a list of T cell receptor beta chains from one sample in a study of blood T cell repertoires in COVID-19. Generated by immunoSEQ multiplex PCR, the TCRdb table keeps only in-frame clones and is missing some. This sample carries some 310,000 clones, about 90% of them seen once, and the ten largest clones take 2.9%. The sequencing sample was made of peripheral blood. These TCRs come from a woman under 40 with COVID-19, enrolled during active disease. Both conserved end residues are part of each CDR3. Each record gives: V gene, clone size, D gene, J gene, CDR3 DNA, CDR3 protein. A D gene is named only where the DNA matches it firmly. Only part of the rows carry a size: once, few, many, or a class if the clone is expanded.

V: TRBV28; size: NA; D: TRBD1; J: TRBJ1-1; DNA: TGTGCCAGCAGTCCTATACCTATCGGACAGGGGAACTCTGAAGCTTTCTTT; CDR3: CASSPIPIGQGNSEAFF
V: TRBV11-2; size: once; D: NA; J: TRBJ1-4; DNA: TGTGCCAGCAGCGCCACCGGGGTGGTGGGTGAAAAACTGTTTTTT; CDR3: CASSATGVVGEKLFF
V: TRBV27; size: NA; D: NA; J: TRBJ2-3; DNA: TGTGCCAGCAGTCGGCTAGCGTTGGGAGATACGCAGTATTTT; CDR3: CASSRLALGDTQYF
V: TRBV14; size: NA; D: NA; J: TRBJ2-5; DNA: TGTGCCAGCAGCGCCGCGATCCAAGAGACCCAGTACTTC; CDR3: CASSAAIQETQYF
V: TRBV7-9; size: NA; D: NA; J: TRBJ1-1; DNA: TGTGCCAGCAGCTTACGGTTAGGGGAGAACACTGAAGCTTTCTTT; CDR3: CASSLRLGENTEAFF
V: TRBV2; size: NA; D: NA; J: TRBJ2-7; DNA: TGTGCCAGCAGGACAGACTCCTACGAGCAGTACTTC; CDR3: CASRTDSYEQYF
V: TRBV30; size: NA; D: TRBD1; J: TRBJ2-7; DNA: TGTGCCTGGGGCAGGGGGACAGGGCCCTACGAGCAGTACTTC; CDR3: CAWGRGTGPYEQYF
V: TRBV19; size: NA; D: TRBD1; J: TRBJ2-7; DNA: TGTGCCAGTAGTATCGAAGACAGGGCGTTTTACGAGCAGTACTTC; CDR3: CASSIEDRAFYEQYF
V: TRBV10-1; size: few; D: TRBD1; J: TRBJ1-1; DNA: TGCGCCAGCAGTTGGACAGGGGGGGCTGAAGCTTTCTTT; CDR3: CASSWTGGAEAFF
V: TRBV19; size: NA; D: TRBD2; J: TRBJ2-1; DNA: TGTGCCAGTAGTCGACTAGCGGGAGATGGCAATGAGCAGTTCTTC; CDR3: CASSRLAGDGNEQFF
V: TRBV6-1; size: NA; D: TRBD2; J: TRBJ2-1; DNA: TGTGCCAGCAGTGAAGAGGGCGGGAGGAGCTACAATGAGCAGTTCTTC; CDR3: CASSEEGGRSYNEQFF
V: TRBV6-5; size: NA; D: NA; J: TRBJ2-1; DNA: TGTGCCAGCAGCCACGCGGTTGATGAGCAGTTCTTC; CDR3: CASSHAVDEQFF
V: TRBV19; size: NA; D: TRBD1; J: TRBJ1-1; DNA: TGTGCCAGTAGGGTACAGGGGGCGTTAGACACTGAAGCTTTCTTT; CDR3: CASRVQGALDTEAFF
V: TRBV5-1; size: NA; D: TRBD1; J: TRBJ1-2; DNA: TGCGCCAGCAGCTCGGACAGGGAGGGTGGCTACACCTTC; CDR3: CASSSDREGGYTF
V: TRBV4-2; size: NA; D: NA; J: TRBJ1-1; DNA: TGTGCCAGCAGCCAAGAACTTACTGAAGCTTTCTTT; CDR3: CASSQELTEAFF
V: TRBV5-1; size: NA; D: NA; J: TRBJ2-2; DNA: TGCGCCAGCAGCTTATTGACAGGGAACACCGGGGAGCTGTTTTTT; CDR3: CASSLLTGNTGELFF
V: TRBV18; size: NA; D: TRBD1; J: TRBJ1-2; DNA: TGTGCCAGCTCACCACGGGGACAGGGGGGCTATGGCTACACCTTC; CDR3: CASSPRGQGGYGYTF
V: TRBV7-9; size: NA; D: NA; J: TRBJ2-3; DNA: TGTGCCAGCAGCCCTCCCAGCACAGATACGCAGTATTTT; CDR3: CASSPPSTDTQYF